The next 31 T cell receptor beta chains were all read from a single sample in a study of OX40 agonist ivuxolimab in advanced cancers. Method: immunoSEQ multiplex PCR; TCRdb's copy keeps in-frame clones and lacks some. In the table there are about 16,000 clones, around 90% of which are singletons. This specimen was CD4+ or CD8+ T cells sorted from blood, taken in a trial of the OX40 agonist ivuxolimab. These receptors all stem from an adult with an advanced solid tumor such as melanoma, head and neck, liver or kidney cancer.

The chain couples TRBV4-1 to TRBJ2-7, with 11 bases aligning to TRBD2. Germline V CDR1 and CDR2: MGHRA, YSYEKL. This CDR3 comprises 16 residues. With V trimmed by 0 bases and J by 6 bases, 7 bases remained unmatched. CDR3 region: CASSQDSTSGRSEQYF. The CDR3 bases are TGCGCCAGCAGCCAAGATTCTACTAGCGGGAGAAGCGAGCAGTACTTC.

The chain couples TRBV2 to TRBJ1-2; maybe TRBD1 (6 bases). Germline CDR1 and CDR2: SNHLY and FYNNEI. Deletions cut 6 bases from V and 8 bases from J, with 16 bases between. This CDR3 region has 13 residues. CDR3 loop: CASRARGLWGYTF. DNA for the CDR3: TGTGCCAGCAGAGCAAGGGGGTTATGGGGCTACACCTTC.

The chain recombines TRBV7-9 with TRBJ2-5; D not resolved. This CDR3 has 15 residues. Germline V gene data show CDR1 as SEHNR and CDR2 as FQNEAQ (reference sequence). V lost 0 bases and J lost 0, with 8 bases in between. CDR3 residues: CASSLALNNQETQYF. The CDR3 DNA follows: TGTGCCAGCAGCTTAGCGCTTAACAACCAAGAGACCCAGTACTTC. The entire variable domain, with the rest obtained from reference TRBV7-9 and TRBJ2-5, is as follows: DTGVSQNPRHKITKRGQNVTFRCDPISEHNRLYWYRQTLGQGPEFLTYFQNEAQLEKSRLLSDRFSAERPKGSFSTLEIQRTEQGDSAMYLCASSLALNNQETQYFGPGTRLLVL.

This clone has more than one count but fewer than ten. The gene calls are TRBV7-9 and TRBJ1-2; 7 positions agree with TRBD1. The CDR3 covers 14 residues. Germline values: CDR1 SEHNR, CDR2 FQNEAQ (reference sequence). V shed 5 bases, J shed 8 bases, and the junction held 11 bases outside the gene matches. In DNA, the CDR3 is TGTGCCAGCAGCGCTGGTCAGGGGGTCGGAGGCTACACCTTC. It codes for CASSAGQGVGGYTF.

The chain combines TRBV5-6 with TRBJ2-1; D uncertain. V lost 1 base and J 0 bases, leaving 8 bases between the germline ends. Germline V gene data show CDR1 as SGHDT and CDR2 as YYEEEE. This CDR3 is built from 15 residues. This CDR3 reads CASSLTTSSYNEQFF. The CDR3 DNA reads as TGTGCCAGCAGCTTGACTACCAGCTCCTACAATGAGCAGTTCTTC. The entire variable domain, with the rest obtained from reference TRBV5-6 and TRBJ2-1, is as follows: DAGVTQSPTHLIKTRGQQVTLRCSPKSGHDTVSWYQQALGQGPQFIFQYYEEEERQRGNFPDRFSGHQFPNYSSELNVNALLLGDSALYLCASSLTTSSYNEQFFGPGTRLTVL.

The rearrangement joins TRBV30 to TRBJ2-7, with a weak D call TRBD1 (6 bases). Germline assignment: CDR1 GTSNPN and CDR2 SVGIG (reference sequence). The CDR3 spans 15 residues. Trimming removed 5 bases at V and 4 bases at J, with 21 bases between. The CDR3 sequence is CAWLPPTGTMYEQYF. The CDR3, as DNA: TGTGCCTGGCTCCCCCCTACCGGGACAATGTACGAGCAGTACTTC.

CDR3: CASSTDYTEAFF. In DNA, the CDR3 is TGTGCCAGCAGCACGGATTACACTGAAGCTTTCTTT. This chain uses TRBV5-6 with TRBJ1-1; D call uncertain. This CDR3 contains 12 residues. The ends were cut back, 4 bases at V and 3 bases at J, with 7 bases in the middle. In germline, CDR1 is SGHDT, CDR2 YYEEEE.

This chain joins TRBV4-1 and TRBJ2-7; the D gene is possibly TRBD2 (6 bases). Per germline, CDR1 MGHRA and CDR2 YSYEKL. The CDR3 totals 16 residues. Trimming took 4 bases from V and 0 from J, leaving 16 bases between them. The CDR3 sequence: CASSPWAGLSSYEQYF. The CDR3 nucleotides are TGCGCCAGCAGCCCGTGGGCGGGGCTCAGCTCCTACGAGCAGTACTTC.

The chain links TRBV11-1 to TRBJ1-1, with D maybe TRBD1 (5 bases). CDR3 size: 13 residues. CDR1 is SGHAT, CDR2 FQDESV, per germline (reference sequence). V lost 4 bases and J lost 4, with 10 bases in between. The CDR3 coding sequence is TGTGCCAGCAGCTCAGGACAAGCCACTGAAGCTTTCTTT. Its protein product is CASSSGQATEAFF.

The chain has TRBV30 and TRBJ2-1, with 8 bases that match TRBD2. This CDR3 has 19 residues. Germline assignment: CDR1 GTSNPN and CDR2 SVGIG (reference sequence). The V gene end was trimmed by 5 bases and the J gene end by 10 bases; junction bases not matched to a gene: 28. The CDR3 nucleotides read TGTGCCTGGCACACTGAGGGGGTTAGGGCTAGCGGGCCAGCCTGGGAGCAGTTCTTC. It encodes CAWHTEGVRASGPAWEQFF. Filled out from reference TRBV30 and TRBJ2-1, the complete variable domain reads SQTIHQWPATLVQPVGSPLSLECTVEGTSNPNLYWYRQAAGRGLQLLFYSVGIGQISSEVPQNLSASRPQDRQFILSSKKLLLSDSGFYLCAWHTEGVRASGPAWEQFFGPGTRLTVL.

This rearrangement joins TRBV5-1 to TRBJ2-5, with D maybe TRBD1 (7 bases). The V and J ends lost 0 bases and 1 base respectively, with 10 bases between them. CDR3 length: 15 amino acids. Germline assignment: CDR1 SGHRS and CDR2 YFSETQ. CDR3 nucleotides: TGCGCCAGCAGCTTGGCCAGGGGGGCCCAAGAGACCCAGTACTTC. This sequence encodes CASSLARGAQETQYF.

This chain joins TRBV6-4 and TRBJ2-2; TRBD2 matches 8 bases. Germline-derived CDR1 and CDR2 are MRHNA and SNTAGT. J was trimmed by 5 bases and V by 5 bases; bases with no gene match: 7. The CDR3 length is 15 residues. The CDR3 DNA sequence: TGTGCCAGCAGTCCTCAAACTAGCGGAACCGGGGAGCTGTTTTTT. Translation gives CASSPQTSGTGELFF.

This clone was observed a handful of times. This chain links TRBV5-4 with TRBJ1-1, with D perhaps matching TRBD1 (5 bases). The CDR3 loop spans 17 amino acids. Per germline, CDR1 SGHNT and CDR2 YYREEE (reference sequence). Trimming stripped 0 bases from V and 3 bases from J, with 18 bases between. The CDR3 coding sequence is TGTGCCAGCAGCTTGGGGGGAAATGGACACCCCGACACTGAAGCTTTCTTT. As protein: CASSLGGNGHPDTEAFF.

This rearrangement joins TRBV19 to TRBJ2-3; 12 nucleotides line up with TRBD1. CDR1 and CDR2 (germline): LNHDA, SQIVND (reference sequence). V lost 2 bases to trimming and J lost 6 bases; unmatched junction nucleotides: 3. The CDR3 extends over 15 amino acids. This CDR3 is CASSISGTGGDTQYF. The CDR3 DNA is TGTGCCAGTAGTATATCCGGGACAGGGGGCGATACGCAGTATTTT.

The DNA for the CDR3 is TGTGCCAGCCAGGACGGGGCCGAGAAGGCTGAAGCTTTCTTT. Translation gives CASQDGAEKAEAFF. The chain couples TRBV7-9 to TRBJ1-1; possibly TRBD1 for D (5 bases). The CDR3 covers 14 residues. V was trimmed by 8 bases and J by 6 bases, leaving 19 bases between them. Germline lookup yields CDR1 SEHNR and CDR2 FQNEAQ (reference sequence).

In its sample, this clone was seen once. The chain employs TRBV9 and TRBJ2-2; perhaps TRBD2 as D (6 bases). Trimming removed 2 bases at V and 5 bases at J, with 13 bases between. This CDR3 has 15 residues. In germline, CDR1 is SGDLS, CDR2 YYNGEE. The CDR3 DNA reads TGTGCCAGCAGCGTCTCGACTAGAGCAACCGGGGAGCTGTTTTTT. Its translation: CASSVSTRATGELFF.

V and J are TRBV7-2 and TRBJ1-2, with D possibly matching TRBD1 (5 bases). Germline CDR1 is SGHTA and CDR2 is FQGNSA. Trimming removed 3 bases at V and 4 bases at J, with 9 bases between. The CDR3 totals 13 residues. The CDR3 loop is CASSFGGAYGYTF. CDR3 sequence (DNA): TGTGCCAGCAGCTTCGGAGGGGCCTATGGCTACACCTTC.

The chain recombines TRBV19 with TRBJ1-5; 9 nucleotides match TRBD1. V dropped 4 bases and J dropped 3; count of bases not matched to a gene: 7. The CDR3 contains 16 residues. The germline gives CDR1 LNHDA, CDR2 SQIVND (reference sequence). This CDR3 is CASSKSGTGINQPQHF. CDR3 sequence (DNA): TGTGCCAGTAGTAAATCCGGGACAGGGATCAATCAGCCCCAGCATTTT.

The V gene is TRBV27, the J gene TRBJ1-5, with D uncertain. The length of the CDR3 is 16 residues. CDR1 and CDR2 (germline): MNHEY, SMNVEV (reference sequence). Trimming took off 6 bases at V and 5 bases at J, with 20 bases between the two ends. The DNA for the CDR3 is TGTGCCAGCAGACTACTCGGAAGAGGAGGTTATCAGCCCCAGCATTTT. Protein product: CASRLLGRGGYQPQHF.

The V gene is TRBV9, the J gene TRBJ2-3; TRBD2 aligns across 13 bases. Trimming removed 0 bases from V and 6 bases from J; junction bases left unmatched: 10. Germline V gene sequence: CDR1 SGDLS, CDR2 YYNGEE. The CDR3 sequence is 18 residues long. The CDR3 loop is CASSVVWDGTSGIDTQYF. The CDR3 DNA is TGTGCCAGCAGCGTAGTTTGGGACGGGACTAGCGGGATTGATACGCAGTATTTT.

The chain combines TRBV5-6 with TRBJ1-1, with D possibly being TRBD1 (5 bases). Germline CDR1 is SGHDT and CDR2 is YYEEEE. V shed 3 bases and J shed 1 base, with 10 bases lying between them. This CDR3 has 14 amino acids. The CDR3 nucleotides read TGTGCCAGCAGCTGGGACTTAGAGAACACTGAAGCTTTCTTT. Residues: CASSWDLENTEAFF.

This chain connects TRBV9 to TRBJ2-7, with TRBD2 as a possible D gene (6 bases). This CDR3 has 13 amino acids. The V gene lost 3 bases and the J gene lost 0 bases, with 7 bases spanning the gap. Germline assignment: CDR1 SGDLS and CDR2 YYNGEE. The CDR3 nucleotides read TGTGCCAGCAGCGCCGGGAGCTCCTACGAGCAGTACTTC. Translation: CASSAGSSYEQYF.

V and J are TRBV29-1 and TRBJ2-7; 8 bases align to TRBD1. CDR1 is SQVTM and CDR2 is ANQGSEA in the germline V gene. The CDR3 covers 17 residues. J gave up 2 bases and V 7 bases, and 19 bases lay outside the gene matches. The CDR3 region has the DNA TGCAGCGCCCGAGATTTAACAGGGGGTCAACCGCCCTACGAGCAGTACTTC. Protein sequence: CSARDLTGGQPPYEQYF.

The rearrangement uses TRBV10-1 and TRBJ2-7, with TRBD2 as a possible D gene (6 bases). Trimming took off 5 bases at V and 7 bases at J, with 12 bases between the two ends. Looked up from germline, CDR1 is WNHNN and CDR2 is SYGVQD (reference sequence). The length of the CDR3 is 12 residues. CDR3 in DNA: TGCGCCAGCAGTTCTCCGGCGGGAGAGCAGTACTTC. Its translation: CASSSPAGEQYF.

DNA for the CDR3: TGTGCCAGCAGCACAGGGGCAGATACGCAGTATTTT. Translating gives CASSTGADTQYF. The rearrangement joins TRBV27 to TRBJ2-3; 7 bases agree with TRBD1. The CDR3 runs 12 residues. Germline lookup yields CDR1 MNHEY and CDR2 SMNVEV (reference sequence). With V trimmed by 6 bases and J by 4 bases, 1 base remained unmatched.

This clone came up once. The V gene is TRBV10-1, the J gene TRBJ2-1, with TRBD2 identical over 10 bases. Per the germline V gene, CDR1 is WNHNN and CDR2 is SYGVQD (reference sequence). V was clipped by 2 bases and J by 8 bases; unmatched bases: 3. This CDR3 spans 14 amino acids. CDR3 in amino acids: CASSEGTSEDEQFF. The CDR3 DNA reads TGCGCCAGCAGTGAGGGGACTAGCGAGGATGAGCAGTTCTTC.

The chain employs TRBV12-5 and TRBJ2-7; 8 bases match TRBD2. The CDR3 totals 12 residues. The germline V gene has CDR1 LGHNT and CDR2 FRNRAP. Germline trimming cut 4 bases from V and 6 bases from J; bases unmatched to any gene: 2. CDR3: CASGSAGGEQYF. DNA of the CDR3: TGTGCTAGTGGTTCTGCGGGGGGCGAGCAGTACTTC.

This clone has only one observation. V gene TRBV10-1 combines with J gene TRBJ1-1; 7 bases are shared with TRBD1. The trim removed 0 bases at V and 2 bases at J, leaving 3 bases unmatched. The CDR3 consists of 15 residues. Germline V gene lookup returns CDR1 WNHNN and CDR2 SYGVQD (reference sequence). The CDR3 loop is CASSESRTGNTEAFF. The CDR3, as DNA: TGCGCCAGCAGTGAGTCCAGGACAGGCAACACTGAAGCTTTCTTT.

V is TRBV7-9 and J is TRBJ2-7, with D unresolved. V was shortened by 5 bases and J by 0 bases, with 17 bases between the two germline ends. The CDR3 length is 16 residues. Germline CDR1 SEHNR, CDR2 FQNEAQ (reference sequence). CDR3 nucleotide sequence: TGTGCCAGCAGCCCCACTAATGACCCGAGCTCCTACGAGCAGTACTTC. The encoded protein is CASSPTNDPSSYEQYF.

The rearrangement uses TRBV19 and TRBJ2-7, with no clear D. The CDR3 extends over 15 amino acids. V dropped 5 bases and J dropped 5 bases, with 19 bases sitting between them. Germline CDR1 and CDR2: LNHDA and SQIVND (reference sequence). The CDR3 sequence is CASSPKTAGGNEQYF. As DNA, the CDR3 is TGTGCCAGTAGTCCTAAAACAGCCGGTGGCAACGAGCAGTACTTC.

The CDR3 DNA follows: TGTGCCAGCAGCTCCGGTAACACCGGGGAGCTGTTTTTT. This gives the protein CASSSGNTGELFF. V and J are TRBV13 and TRBJ2-2; D gene ambiguous. Trimming removed 4 bases from V and 2 bases from J, with 5 bases in between. Germline V gene sequence: CDR1 PRHDT, CDR2 FYEKMQ (reference sequence). CDR3 length: 13 residues.